The 21 T cell receptor beta chains below all came from one sample that was sequenced in a study of ipilimumab plus nivolumab after autologous stem cell transplantation. Assay: immunoSEQ multiplex PCR; the TCRdb copy retains only in-frame clones and omits some. The data show around 84,000 clones, over 80% seen once. Sample: PBMCs, taken in a trial of ipilimumab plus nivolumab as post-transplant consolidation. The receptor set was obtained from a male donor with diffuse large B-cell lymphoma.

The chain employs TRBV7-2 and TRBJ2-4; perhaps TRBD2 as D (5 bases). CDR3 length equals 14 residues. CDR1 SGHTA and CDR2 FQGNSA come from the germline V gene. V lost 1 base to trimming and J lost 7 bases, with 11 bases between them. CDR3 loop: CASSLGAGPNIQYF. The CDR3 DNA sequence: TGTGCCAGCAGCTTAGGGGCGGGCCCGAACATTCAGTACTTC.

This sequence joins TRBV5-1 and TRBJ1-2, with D unresolved. Germline-derived CDR1 and CDR2 are SGHRS and YFSETQ. The CDR3 length is 17 residues. V shed 3 bases and J shed 2 bases, with 20 bases lying between them. The DNA of the CDR3 is TGCGCCAGCAGCTCACGCCCCCCCTCGCTTGGCAACTATGGCTACACCTTC. Translated, it gives CASSSRPPSLGNYGYTF.

CDR3 sequence (DNA): TGTGCCAGCAGTTACTCGCAGGGGGCGTGGAACACTGAAGCTTTCTTT. This gives the protein CASSYSQGAWNTEAFF. The chain is built from TRBV6-5 and TRBJ1-1; TRBD1 aligns across 8 bases. Trimming removed 0 bases from V and 1 base from J; junction bases left unmatched: 4. Germline assignment: CDR1 MNHEY and CDR2 SVGAGI. The CDR3 length is 16 residues.

This sequence joins TRBV5-1 and TRBJ1-2; D is unresolved. The CDR3 consists of 14 residues. Trimming pared 1 base from V and 0 bases from J, leaving 7 bases between. The germline V gene encodes CDR1 SGHRS and CDR2 YFSETQ. The CDR3 nucleotides read TGCGCCAGCAGCTTGAGAGAATCTAACTATGGCTACACCTTC. Translating gives CASSLRESNYGYTF.

The rearrangement uses TRBV5-1 and TRBJ1-1, with 8 positions matching TRBD1. Germline-derived CDR1 and CDR2 are SGHRS and YFSETQ. CDR3 size: 15 residues. J gave up 5 bases and V 3 bases, and 9 bases lay outside the gene matches. The CDR3 sequence: CASSSDTGGSTEAFF. CDR3 bases: TGCGCCAGCAGCTCGGACACAGGGGGATCGACTGAAGCTTTCTTT.

The chain employs TRBV5-1 and TRBJ2-1; weak D call: TRBD1 (6 bases). V lost 2 bases and J lost 5, with 11 bases in between. The CDR3 runs to 14 residues. Germline V lookup: CDR1 SGHRS, CDR2 YFSETQ. CDR3 sequence: CASSLQGGHNEQFF. CDR3 DNA: TGCGCCAGCAGCTTACAGGGCGGGCACAATGAGCAGTTCTTC.

Concerning this clone: At the DNA level, this CDR3 is encoded by other sequences in the same sample as well. The chain couples TRBV29-1 to TRBJ2-7, with D unclear. V was clipped by 0 bases and J by 6 bases, with 6 bases between them. This CDR3 has 11 amino acids. Germline CDR1 is SQVTM and CDR2 is ANQGSEA. The CDR3 DNA is TGCAGCGTTGAAGATGGAGTCGAGCAGTACTTC. Translating it yields CSVEDGVEQYF.

The genes are TRBV7-2 and TRBJ1-2; TRBD1 agrees at 8 bases. CDR3 length: 13 amino acids. Germline CDR1 is SGHTA and CDR2 is FQGNSA. CDR3 nucleotides: TGTGCTACCGCCTGGGACAGGTTTTCAGGCTACACCTTC. Its translation: CATAWDRFSGYTF.

J is TRBJ2-3 and V is TRBV5-8; D might be TRBD2 (5 bases). The germline CDR1 and CDR2 sequences are SGHTS and YDEGEE. Trimming shortened V by 1 base and J by 1 base, and 7 bases separated the two germline ends. This CDR3 is built from 14 residues. The CDR3 spells CASSLLRGTDTQYF. CDR3 bases: TGTGCCAGCAGCTTGCTGCGGGGCACAGATACGCAGTATTTT.

The chain links TRBV4-1 to TRBJ1-6; no reliable D call. The ends were cut back, 6 bases at V and 0 bases at J, with 12 bases in the middle. From germline, CDR1 is MGHRA and CDR2 YSYEKL. The CDR3 has 16 residues. The CDR3 loop is CASRDPMSSYNSPLHF. CDR3 bases: TGCGCCAGCAGAGATCCAATGAGCTCCTATAATTCACCCCTCCACTTT.

The chain employs TRBV18 and TRBJ1-2; TRBD1 matches 9 bases. Trimming cost V 1 base and J 4 bases; bases outside gene matches: 1. Germline values: CDR1 KGHSH, CDR2 LQKENI. The CDR3 covers 14 residues. The CDR3 region is CASSPRDRVYGYTF. CDR3 coding DNA: TGTGCCAGCTCACCACGGGACAGGGTCTATGGCTACACCTTC.

The chain combines TRBV5-1 with TRBJ1-5; D is perhaps TRBD1 (5 bases). Germline CDR1 is SGHRS and CDR2 is YFSETQ. Trimming shortened V by 0 bases and J by 3 bases, and 10 bases separated the two germline ends. The CDR3 has 15 residues. Written as DNA, the CDR3 is TGCGCCAGCAGCTTGGGGGGGACGGCCAATCAGCCCCAGCATTTT. Translation: CASSLGGTANQPQHF.

The V and J genes are TRBV29-1 and TRBJ2-3; the D is unclear. Germline CDR1 and CDR2: SQVTM and ANQGSEA. V was clipped by 4 bases and J by 2 bases, with 13 bases between them. This CDR3 is 14 amino acids long. The DNA of the CDR3 is TGCAGCGTTGCTGGGCACCTTCCCACAGATACGCAGTATTTT. Residues: CSVAGHLPTDTQYF.

The chain combines TRBV6-5 with TRBJ1-2; TRBD1 aligns across 7 bases. The V segment lost 5 bases and the J segment 8 bases; nucleotides outside the gene matches: 14. Germline V gene sequence: CDR1 MNHEY, CDR2 SVGAGI. The CDR3 runs to 15 residues. The CDR3 DNA sequence: TGTGCCAGCAGTGGGACAGAGCTCAAGGGAGGAGGCTACACCTTC. Its translation: CASSGTELKGGGYTF.

The sample holds a few counts of this clone. V gene TRBV7-2 combines with J gene TRBJ2-3; 7 bases match TRBD2. J gave up 0 bases and V 8 bases, and 8 bases lay outside the gene matches. Germline CDR1 SGHTA, CDR2 FQGNSA. The CDR3 runs to 15 residues. The CDR3 loop reads CASLLTGGSTDTQYF. In DNA, the CDR3 is TGTGCCAGCCTCTTAACGGGGGGTAGCACAGATACGCAGTATTTT.

The V and J genes are TRBV19 and TRBJ1-1, with 7 bases identical to TRBD1. Losses at the gene ends were 6 bases for V and 1 base for J; bases not matched to a gene: 8. CDR3 length: 15 amino acids. Germline CDR1 LNHDA, CDR2 SQIVND (reference sequence). The CDR3 region is CASSARRTGNTEAFF. The CDR3 DNA reads as TGTGCCAGTAGCGCCAGACGGACAGGGAACACTGAAGCTTTCTTT.

The chain carries TRBV5-8 and TRBJ1-6; tentatively, D is TRBD1 (6 bases). Trimming pared 0 bases from V and 9 bases from J, leaving 13 bases between. The germline V gene has CDR1 SGHTS and CDR2 YDEGEE. This CDR3 has 15 residues. CDR3 sequence: CASSLGGARGSPLHF. In nucleotides, the CDR3 is TGTGCCAGCAGCTTGGGGGGGGCAAGGGGTTCACCCCTCCACTTT.

The chain recombines TRBV5-6 with TRBJ2-3; D not certain. V shed 6 bases and J shed 2 bases, with 13 bases lying between them. The CDR3 has 14 residues. Germline CDR1 and CDR2: SGHDT and YYEEEE. The CDR3 DNA reads TGTGCCAGCAACTGGGCGCCACACACAGATACGCAGTATTTT. As protein: CASNWAPHTDTQYF.

The count of this clone is one. The rearrangement uses TRBV9 and TRBJ2-5; tentative D call: TRBD1 (7 bases). This CDR3 is built from 15 residues. Germline CDR1 SGDLS, CDR2 YYNGEE. V was shortened by 0 bases and J by 5 bases, with 14 bases between the two germline ends. Written as DNA, the CDR3 is TGTGCCAGCAGCGTAGCAGGGGGGCCTGGGGAGACCCAGTACTTC. This translates into CASSVAGGPGETQYF. The entire variable domain, with the rest obtained from reference TRBV9 and TRBJ2-5, is as follows: DSGVTQTPKHLITATGQRVTLRCSPRSGDLSVYWYQQSLDQGLQFLIQYYNGEERAKGNILERFSAQQFPDLHSELNLSSLELGDSALYFCASSVAGGPGETQYFGPGTRLLVL.

This chain uses TRBV29-1 with TRBJ2-1; D is possibly TRBD2 (7 bases). CDR3 size: 17 residues. Germline V lookup: CDR1 SQVTM, CDR2 ANQGSEA. V dropped 4 bases and J dropped 8 bases, with 27 bases sitting between them. The CDR3 protein is CSVGRTRSGGAGDEQFF. CDR3 sequence (DNA): TGCAGCGTTGGCCGGACCCGAAGTGGGGGGGCGGGCGATGAGCAGTTCTTC.

The chain joins TRBV27 to TRBJ2-7, with D perhaps TRBD2 (7 bases). V lost 11 bases to trimming and J lost 2 bases, with 16 bases between them. The length of the CDR3 is 13 residues. CDR1 MNHEY and CDR2 SMNVEV come from the germline V gene (reference sequence). The CDR3 DNA reads TGTGCCGCCGGGGGGCGGTCCACCTACGAGCAGTACTTC. This translates into CAAGGRSTYEQYF.